The present T cell receptor beta chain was sequenced within a study of shared clonotypes between healthy human individuals. CD45RO-negative CD8 cells positively selected for CCR7 made up the naive population, which excluded terminally differentiated effector memory CD45RA+ cells. TCRdb's copy holds only in-frame clones and misses some; the assay was immunoSEQ multiplex PCR. The top ten hold under 30% of the sample, which has some 740,000 clones, more than 85% seen once. Trimming cost V 3 bases and J 5 bases; bases outside gene matches: 5. This CDR3 is built from 15 residues. Germline V gives CDR1 MGHRA, CDR2 YSYEKL.

The gene calls are TRBV4-1 and TRBJ2-4; 9 bases are shared with TRBD1. This clonotype originated in a man aged 30 to 45 in good health. The sample taken for sequencing was naive CD8+ T cells sorted from blood. The chain's CDR3 is CASSQHRGLENIQYF. The CDR3 DNA reads as TGCGCCAGCAGCCAGCACAGGGGGCTGGAAAACATTCAGTACTTC.